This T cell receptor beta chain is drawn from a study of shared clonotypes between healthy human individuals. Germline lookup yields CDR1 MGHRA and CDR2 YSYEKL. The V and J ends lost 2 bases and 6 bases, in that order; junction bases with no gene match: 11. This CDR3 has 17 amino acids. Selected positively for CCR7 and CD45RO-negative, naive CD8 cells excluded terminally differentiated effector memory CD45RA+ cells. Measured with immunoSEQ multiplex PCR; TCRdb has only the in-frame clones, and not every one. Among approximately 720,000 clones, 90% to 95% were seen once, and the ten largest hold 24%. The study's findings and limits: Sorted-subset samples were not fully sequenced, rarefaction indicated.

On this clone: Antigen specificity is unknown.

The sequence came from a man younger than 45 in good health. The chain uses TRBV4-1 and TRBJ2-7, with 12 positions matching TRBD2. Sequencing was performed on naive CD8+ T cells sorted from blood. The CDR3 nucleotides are TGCGCCAGCAGCCAATCCCCTCCGGGGACTAGCGGGCGCGAGCAGTACTTC. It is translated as CASSQSPPGTSGREQYF.